A single sample gave rise to the 21 T cell receptor beta chains below, sequenced in a study of blood T cells in healthy people across ages. For the second PCR, which ran for about 7 to 11 cycles, a sample-barcoded 5' primer and a J-beta primer mix were used. TCRdb re-derived calls from the 5' RACE reads in MiXCR, one entry per CDR3 protein. The table has 650,000 or so distinct CDR3 sequences, 52% seen once. Input material: blood. Receptors originate from an elderly woman in good health.

V is TRBV5-1 and J is TRBJ2-5; D possibly corresponds to TRBD2 (5 bases). Looked up from germline, CDR1 is SGHRS and CDR2 is YFSETQ. CDR3 length: 16 amino acids. V was cut by 4 bases and J by 5 bases, with 21 bases left in between. CDR3 nucleotide sequence: TGCGCCAGCAGCCTGAATTCCGTCGAAAGAGGGGAGACCCAGTACTTC. Amino acid sequence: CASSLNSVERGETQYF.

As regards this clonotype: The junction and the germline gene differ at one end; a read error may be behind it. The rearrangement links TRBV5-1 to TRBJ2-7; 9 bases fit TRBD2. The CDR3 contains 15 residues. CDR1 and CDR2 (germline): SGHRS, YFSETQ. The DNA of the CDR3 is TGCACCAGCAGCTTCGGTAGCGGGAGCGCGTACGAGCAGTACTTC. Amino acid sequence: CTSSFGSGSAYEQYF.

The chain links TRBV20-1 to TRBJ2-7; possible D gene TRBD1, 6 bases. Trimming left V 0 bases short and J 9 bases short, with 21 bases between. The CDR3 consists of 15 residues. CDR1 DFQATT and CDR2 SNEGSKA come from the germline V gene (reference sequence). CDR3 DNA: TGCAGTGCTAGAGATTTGGGTCAGGGGTCCTTCGGGCAGTACTTC. Translated: CSARDLGQGSFGQYF.

There are a few counts of this clonotype. The chain links TRBV18 to TRBJ2-3; TRBD2 aligns across 12 bases. Germline CDR1 KGHSH, CDR2 LQKENI. After removal of 2 bases from V and 2 bases from J, the junction contained 2 bases not matched to a gene. The length of the CDR3 is 16 residues. This chain's CDR3 is CASSPGLAGYTDTQYF. The CDR3 DNA follows: TGTGCCAGCTCACCAGGACTAGCGGGGTACACAGATACGCAGTATTTT.

Remarks on this clonotype: This may be a read error: a much more frequent sequence differs by one nucleotide. This chain joins TRBV7-2 and TRBJ2-1; 7 bases are a match to TRBD2. The CDR3 extends over 16 amino acids. The V gene end was trimmed by 1 base and the J gene end by 6 bases; junction bases not matched to a gene: 9. Germline V gene lookup returns CDR1 SGHTA and CDR2 FQGNSA. CDR3 bases: TGTGCCAGCAGCTTAGTCCCGGGCGGGGAGGGCAATGAGCAGTTCTTC. It translates to CASSLVPGGEGNEQFF.

This clonotype was seen at least ten times. The CDR3 sequence is CSASGSTDTQYF. The CDR3 DNA reads TGCAGTGCTAGCGGGAGTACAGATACGCAGTATTTT. This chain joins TRBV20-1 and TRBJ2-3, with a possible D match to TRBD2 (6 bases). V dropped 3 bases and J dropped 3 bases, with 7 bases sitting between them. The CDR3 has 12 amino acids. Per the germline V gene, CDR1 is DFQATT and CDR2 is SNEGSKA (reference sequence).

In its sample, this clonotype was seen many times. The CDR3 is CASSYQAGGDGEQFF. The CDR3 DNA reads as TGCGCCAGCAGCTATCAAGCGGGGGGGGACGGTGAGCAGTTCTTC. This chain uses TRBV5-1 with TRBJ2-1; 10 positions match TRBD2. The CDR3 totals 15 residues. Germline V lookup: CDR1 SGHRS, CDR2 YFSETQ. Trimming at V came to 3 bases and at J to 9 bases, leaving 9 bases not matched to a gene.

As regards this clonotype: A read error is possible here, since a much larger clone lies one base away. The gene calls are TRBV12-3 or TRBV12-4 and TRBJ1-2; 12 bases align to TRBD1. V dropped 4 bases and J dropped 4; count of bases not matched to a gene: 4. The CDR3 loop spans 15 amino acids. The CDR3 is CASSWDRGLTYGYTF. The DNA of the CDR3 is TGTGCCAGCAGTTGGGACAGGGGGCTTACCTATGGCTACACCTTC.

Notes on this clonotype: An end of the junction differs from the germline gene, which may be a read error. This chain connects TRBV4-1 to TRBJ2-3; D is possibly TRBD1 or TRBD2 (5 bases each). The CDR3 covers 14 residues. Germline assignment: CDR1 MGHRA and CDR2 YSYEKL. The CDR3 DNA reads TGCGCCAACAGCCGGGGCGATCGCACAGACACGCAGTATTTT. As protein: CANSRGDRTDTQYF.

This clonotype was observed many times. The CDR3 loop is CASSFPYGTEAFF. CDR3 sequence (DNA): TGTGCCAGCAGCTTCCCCTACGGCACTGAAGCTTTCTTT. This chain connects TRBV7-2 to TRBJ1-1; D is undetermined. The CDR3 is 13 amino acids. The germline gives CDR1 SGHTA, CDR2 FQGNSA. V dropped 3 bases and J dropped 4 bases, with 9 bases sitting between them.

This chain uses TRBV29-1 with TRBJ2-7; D possibly corresponds to TRBD2 (7 bases). The DNA end is a closer match to TRBJ2-5, so the J assignment may be wrong. Germline V gene sequence: CDR1 SQVTM, CDR2 ANQGSEA. The CDR3 is 13 residues long. The CDR3 coding sequence is TGCAGCGTCCCACGCGGGGGCTGGGAGACCCAGTACTTC. Its protein product is CSVPRGGWETQYF.

The rearrangement uses TRBV29-1 and TRBJ2-3, with 7 bases that match TRBD2. V lost 4 bases to trimming and J lost 14 bases; unmatched junction nucleotides: 15. CDR1 is SQVTM and CDR2 is ANQGSEA in the germline V gene. CDR3 length: 13 amino acids. The CDR3 DNA is TGCAGCGTTGGACCCCTCCTAGCGGAAGCCAGGTATTTT. Its protein is CSVGPLLAEARYF.

In regard to this clonotype: It may be a read error: a sequence one base away is much more abundant. The V call is TRBV12-3 or TRBV12-4, the J call TRBJ2-5; no firm D call. The CDR3 consists of 14 residues. The V end lost 5 bases, the J end lost 0 bases, and 10 bases lay between the germline ends. The CDR3 DNA sequence: TGTGCCAGCAGTGTCTTTCAGGACCAAGAGACCCAGTACTTC. This gives the protein CASSVFQDQETQYF.

The J gene is TRBJ2-1, the V gene TRBV12-3 or TRBV12-4; 7 nucleotides align to TRBD2. This CDR3 has 16 amino acids. V trimming: 4 bases; J trimming: 0 bases; junction bases outside the gene matches: 6. CDR3: CASSSILAGSYNEQFF. The DNA of the CDR3 is TGTGCCAGCAGTTCCATATTAGCGGGCTCCTACAATGAGCAGTTCTTC.

CDR3: CASSRRTDYYGYTF. CDR3 DNA: TGTGCCAGCAGTAGACGGACAGATTACTATGGCTACACCTTC. The rearrangement uses TRBV12-3 or TRBV12-4 and TRBJ1-2; TRBD1 might be the D (6 bases). There are 14 residues in the CDR3. V dropped 5 bases and J dropped 3 bases, with 13 bases sitting between them.

This clonotype showed up just a few times. This rearrangement joins TRBV2 to TRBJ1-2; the match to TRBD1 covers 8 bases. Germline CDR1 and CDR2: SNHLY and FYNNEI. V dropped 4 bases and J dropped 7; count of bases not matched to a gene: 2. This CDR3 contains 12 residues. The CDR3 DNA sequence: TGTGCCAGCAGTGGACAGGGGCTTGGCTACACCTTC. Its translation is CASSGQGLGYTF.

The gene calls are TRBV2 and TRBJ1-2, with 9 bases lining up with TRBD1. The length of the CDR3 is 13 residues. Losses at the gene ends were 8 bases for V and 12 bases for J; bases not matched to a gene: 13. Germline CDR1 reads SNHLY; CDR2 reads FYNNEI. CDR3 sequence reads: CASGGTGSRGHTF. CDR3 DNA sequence: TGTGCCAGCGGCGGGACAGGGTCGAGGGGCCACACCTTC.

The rearrangement uses TRBV5-1 and TRBJ1-2; no clear D gene. Deletions cut 4 bases from V and 3 bases from J, with 13 bases between. Germline lookup yields CDR1 SGHRS and CDR2 YFSETQ. The CDR3 spans 14 residues. CDR3 sequence (DNA): TGCGCCAGCAGCGTGGACTTAAAGGACTATGGCTACACCTTC. The encoded protein is CASSVDLKDYGYTF.

This clonotype showed up just a few times. The J gene is TRBJ2-7, the V gene TRBV20-1; weak D call: TRBD1 (5 bases). V lost 3 bases and J lost 0, with 6 bases in between. The CDR3 has 12 amino acids. Germline loops: CDR1 DFQATT, CDR2 SNEGSKA (reference sequence). DNA of the CDR3: TGCAGTGCTAGGGACAACTCCTACGAGCAGTACTTC. It codes for CSARDNSYEQYF.

This clonotype was observed many times. This chain links TRBV9 with TRBJ2-5; 11 nucleotides line up with TRBD2. The CDR3 length is 15 residues. From germline, CDR1 is SGDLS and CDR2 YYNGEE. V lost 3 bases and J lost 3; bases outside the gene matches: 4. The CDR3 nucleotides are TGTGCCAGCAGCGCTACTAGCGGGGGAAAAGAGACCCAGTACTTC. Translating it yields CASSATSGGKETQYF.

This clonotype came up a few times. The J gene is TRBJ1-4, the V gene TRBV12-3 or TRBV12-4, with TRBD1 as a possible D gene (5 bases). Deletions cut 7 bases from V and 8 bases from J, with 17 bases between. This CDR3 spans 14 amino acids. As DNA, the CDR3 is TGTGCCAGCACCCCCGGGGGACGTAACGAAAAACTGTTTTTT. Residues: CASTPGGRNEKLFF.